This entry lists 8 T cell receptor beta chains sequenced from one sample in a study of beta chain features in type 1 diabetes. Points from the study as a whole: Type 1 diabetes patients had moderately but significantly shorter TCRB CDR3s in all four CD4+ subsets.

Investigators reverse transcribed all isolated RNA, so they sequenced expressed TCRB transcripts. Data came from immunoSEQ multiplex PCR; TCRdb stores just in-frame clones and leaves some out. The sample shows 95,000 to 150,000 clones, approximately 16% of them seen only once. Their antigens are not known. The source material was central memory CD4+ T cells from blood. Receptors were obtained from a man aged 25-45 years with type 1 diabetes.

The chain has TRBV7-2 and TRBJ2-2; D might be TRBD2 (5 bases). Germline CDR1 is SGHTA and CDR2 is FQGNSA. V dropped 3 bases and J dropped 1 base, with 12 bases sitting between them. CDR3 size: 16 residues. For the CDR3, the DNA is TGTGCCAGCAGCTTGAGCCCCCGGGGGAACACCGGGGAGCTGTTTTTT. Translation gives CASSLSPRGNTGELFF.

In its sample, this clone was seen a few times. The chain employs TRBV29-1 and TRBJ2-3, with D perhaps TRBD2 (6 bases). V lost 7 bases and J 5 bases, leaving 10 bases between the germline ends. The germline V gene has CDR1 SQVTM and CDR2 ANQGSEA. The CDR3 runs to 11 residues. The CDR3 bases are TGCAGCGCTATGGGGGGAGATACGCAGTATTTT. It translates to CSAMGGDTQYF.

This clone was recorded at least ten times. The V gene is TRBV7-2, the J gene TRBJ2-7, with unresolved D. Germline CDR1 reads SGHTA; CDR2 reads FQGNSA. This CDR3 comprises 16 residues. The V gene lost 5 bases and the J gene lost 3 bases, with 20 bases spanning the gap. The CDR3 DNA reads as TGTGCCAGCAGCGACACTATGACCCAAAAGGTCTACGAGCAGTACTTC. This encodes CASSDTMTQKVYEQYF.

This clone was observed a few times. This chain links TRBV20-1 with TRBJ1-1; unclear D gene. This CDR3 has 10 residues. Looked up from germline, CDR1 is DFQATT and CDR2 is SNEGSKA (reference sequence). V was clipped by 2 bases and J by 4 bases, with 2 bases between them. This chain's CDR3 is CSARLTEAFF. CDR3 in DNA: TGCAGTGCTAGACTCACTGAAGCTTTCTTT.

This clone was detected many times. The sample contains more than one DNA sequence encoding this CDR3. This sequence joins TRBV30 and TRBJ2-2, with D unresolved. The V gene lost 2 bases and the J gene lost 6 bases, with 7 bases spanning the gap. There are 12 residues in the CDR3. CDR1 and CDR2 (germline): GTSNPN, SVGIG (reference sequence). CDR3 in DNA: TGTGCCTGGAGTCCTCAAGCCGGGGAGCTGTTTTTT. Its translation is CAWSPQAGELFF.

This clone was found a few times. This rearrangement joins TRBV10-3 to TRBJ2-1, with D possibly called TRBD1 or TRBD2 (5 bases each). The CDR3 has 13 residues. The V gene's germline CDR1 is ENHRY and CDR2 SYGVKD. The ends were cut back, 3 bases at V and 9 bases at J, with 12 bases in the middle. In DNA, the CDR3 is TGTGCCATCAGTGACCGAGTCGGGGCTGAGCAGTTCTTC. It is translated as CAISDRVGAEQFF.

CDR3 residues: CASSLADDEQFF. The CDR3 DNA reads TGTGCCAGCAGCTTAGCTGACGATGAGCAGTTCTTC. The rearrangement links TRBV11-1 to TRBJ2-1; D gene ambiguous. CDR3 length equals 12 residues. The germline CDR1 and CDR2 sequences are SGHAT and FQDESV (reference sequence). The V end was cut by 0 bases, the J end by 8 bases, with 5 bases between. The complete variable domain, with remaining parts taken from reference TRBV11-1 and TRBJ2-1, reads EAEVAQSPRYKITEKSQAVAFWCDPISGHATLYWYRQILGQGPELLVQFQDESVVDDSQLPKDRFSAERLKGVDSTLKIQPAELGDSAMYLCASSLADDEQFFGPGTRLTVL.

V is TRBV6-5 and J is TRBJ2-6; no clear D gene. Germline CDR1 reads MNHEY; CDR2 reads SVGAGI. V was pared by 10 bases and J by 0 bases, with 4 bases between. This CDR3 region has 12 residues. Here the CDR3 DNA reads TGTGCCACCGTCTCTGGGGCCAACGTCCTGACTTTC. Its protein product is CATVSGANVLTF.